This is a list of T cell receptor beta chains from one sample in a study of identical twins. A single record per CDR3 protein comes from TCRdb applying MiXCR to the 5' RACE reads. The sample lists 690,000 or so distinct CDR3 sequences; 5.5% to 6.5% were seen once. The sequencing sample was made of naive T cells sorted from blood. The source of these receptors is a man between 18 and 35 years old in good health. Each CDR3 is given with its conserved first and last residue. The D gene is left open where the match is weak. Clone size is shown for a subset of rows, as once, few, many or a class of expanded clone.

many,TRBV29-1,TRBJ1-1,.,TGCAGCGTGATGACGGTGAACACTGAAGCTTTCTTT,CSVMTVNTEAFF
many,TRBV5-1,TRBJ1-5,TRBD1,TGCGCCAGCAGCACGACAGGGATGAATCAGCCCCAGCATTTT,CASSTTGMNQPQHF
many,TRBV7-8,TRBJ2-2,.,TGTGCCAGCAGCTTGCTCGGCGCAGGGGGGTACGGGGAGCTGTTTTTT,CASSLLGAGGYGELFF
.,TRBV4-3,TRBJ1-1,TRBD1,TGCGCCAGCAGCCAAGTCTTCAAGGGACAGGGGGACACTGAAGCTTTCTTT,CASSQVFKGQGDTEAFF
.,TRBV20-1,TRBJ1-5,.,TGCAGTGCTAGCGGGGGGGCAGGGAATCAGCCCCAGCATTTT,CSASGGAGNQPQHF
.,TRBV2,TRBJ2-1,TRBD2,TGTGCCAGCAGTGAAATCTCAGCGGGAGACAATGAGCAGTTCTTC,CASSEISAGDNEQFF
many,TRBV11-1,TRBJ2-1,TRBD2,TGTGCCAGCAGCCCTTCCATAACTAGCGGGGATTCCTACAATGAGCAGTTCTTC,CASSPSITSGDSYNEQFF
few,TRBV29-1,TRBJ2-1,.,TGCAGCGTTAAGACAGACCGATTCGTCAATGAGCAGTTCTTC,CSVKTDRFVNEQFF
many,TRBV4-1,TRBJ2-1,TRBD2,TGCGCCAGCAGCCACGAGCGGGAGAGGTACAATGAGCAGTTCTTC,CASSHERERYNEQFF
few,TRBV20-1,TRBJ2-1,.,TGCAGTGCTAGTCAGACATACCAGTTCTTC,CSASQTYQFF
many,TRBV29-1,TRBJ2-1,.,TGCAGCGTCGAACCCTCCGTCGGTGAGCAGTTCTTC,CSVEPSVGEQFF
many,TRBV29-1,TRBJ2-1,TRBD2,TGCAGCGTTGGCGAGGGGCTAGCGGGTGGCAATGAGCAGTTCTTC,CSVGEGLAGGNEQFF
many,TRBV29-1,TRBJ2-7,TRBD2,TGCAGCGTTGGCCCGGGAGGCCCTTCCTACGAGCAGTACTTC,CSVGPGGPSYEQYF
few,TRBV10-2,TRBJ2-3,TRBD2,TGCGCCAGCAGTATCGCGGGAGCGGATACGCAGTATTTT,CASSIAGADTQYF
.,TRBV12-3/TRBV12-4,TRBJ1-1,.,TGTGCCAGCAGTTTGGTTGACGGGAAGGGCGGTAAAGCTTTCTTT,CASSLVDGKGGKAFF
.,TRBV4-2,TRBJ2-7,TRBD1,TGTGCCAGCAGCCAAGGGGTGGGGGACAGTCCCTACGAGCAGTACTTC,CASSQGVGDSPYEQYF
.,TRBV27,TRBJ2-3,.,TGTGCCAGCAGTTCGCGGGCTAGCACAGATACGCAGTATTTT,CASSSRASTDTQYF
few,TRBV18,TRBJ2-1,TRBD2,TGTGCCAGCTCACCACTAGCGGGAGAAGAAAATGAGCAGTTCTTC,CASSPLAGEENEQFF
many,TRBV20-1,TRBJ2-1,.,TGCAGTGCTAGACCTAGGACGGGGCTAGGTCATGAGCAGTTCTTC,CSARPRTGLGHEQFF
.,TRBV27,TRBJ2-3,.,TGTGCCAGCAGTTTAGTAGGGGACGATACGCAGTATTTT,CASSLVGDDTQYF
few,TRBV30,TRBJ2-5,TRBD1,TGTGCCCGCAGCGACAGGGGAGAGACCCAGTACTTC,CARSDRGETQYF
.,TRBV18,TRBJ2-1,TRBD2,TGTGCCAGCTCACCTGTAGCGGGAAACTACAATGAGCAGTTCTTC,CASSPVAGNYNEQFF
many,TRBV6-5,TRBJ2-3,TRBD2,TGTGCCAGCAGTTACGTCAGCGGGAGAATGGGAGATACGCAGTATTTT,CASSYVSGRMGDTQYF
many,TRBV10-2,TRBJ2-5,.,TGCGCCAGCAGCGACCCTTACCAAGAGACCCAGTACTTC,CASSDPYQETQYF
many,TRBV6-1,TRBJ1-5,TRBD1,TGTGCCAGCAGTGAAGCGGACAGGGTCACGGTCCCGCCCCAGCATTTT,CASSEADRVTVPPQHF
many,TRBV5-1,TRBJ2-1,.,TGCGCCAGCAGCTTAGAGTGGTCGAGCTCCTACAATGAGCAGTTCTTC,CASSLEWSSSYNEQFF
few,TRBV27,TRBJ2-5,TRBD2,TGTGCCAGCAGTTTAGTAGCGGGAGGACCCCAAGAGACCCAGTACTTC,CASSLVAGGPQETQYF
many,TRBV20-1,TRBJ2-1,TRBD2,TGCAGTGAACTAGCGGGAAGCAATGAGCAGTTCTTC,CSELAGSNEQFF
few,TRBV12-3/TRBV12-4,TRBJ2-7,.,TGTGCCAGCAGAGACGGGGCTTCCTACGAGCAGTACTTC,CASRDGASYEQYF
many,TRBV12-3/TRBV12-4,TRBJ1-1,TRBD1,TGTGCCAGCACGGCGACAGGGGTAGTGAACACTGAAGCTTTCTTT,CASTATGVVNTEAFF
.,TRBV7-2,TRBJ2-3,.,TGTGCCAGCAGCTTTGGGTCCCGCGATACGCAGTATTTT,CASSFGSRDTQYF
many,TRBV7-6,TRBJ1-1,.,TGTGCCAGCAGTTCTGGGGGGCCGAACACTGAAGCTTTCTTT,CASSSGGPNTEAFF
few,TRBV7-9,TRBJ2-2,.,TGTGCCACCCCAGGGGATCAGATGAACACCGGGGAGCTGTTTTTT,CATPGDQMNTGELFF
.,TRBV12-3/TRBV12-4,TRBJ2-5,TRBD2,TGTGCCAGCTTGGGGGGGAGCGAGGACCAAGAGACCCAGTACTTC,CASLGGSEDQETQYF
few,TRBV18,TRBJ2-6,.,TGTGCCAGCTCACCACGAGCGCAGGCTGGGGCCAACGTCCTGACTTTC,CASSPRAQAGANVLTF
.,TRBV12-3/TRBV12-4,TRBJ2-1,TRBD2,TGTGCCAGCAGTCCTCCTAGCGGGGGAATAAATGAGCAGTTCTTC,CASSPPSGGINEQFF
many,TRBV29-1,TRBJ1-2,.,TGCAGCGTTCCCGCCAAAAGGGGTGGATATGGCTACACCTTC,CSVPAKRGGYGYTF